The source of this TCR beta chain is a study of OX40 agonist ivuxolimab in advanced cancers. Across the whole study: Every patient in dose escalation had hepatocellular carcinoma, melanoma, renal cell or head and neck cancer.

Findings of the study overall: By week 6 at 0.1 to 3.0 mg/kg, blood CD4+ and CD8+ T cells had expanded clonally.

This table comes from immunoSEQ multiplex PCR, and its TCRdb copy is limited to in-frame clones, with some not included. The sample carries 60,000 to 75,000 clones, around nine tenths recorded once. Regarding this clone: Its antigen is not known.

Germline CDR1 reads LNHDA; CDR2 reads SQIVND (reference sequence). There are 15 residues in the CDR3. V dropped 4 bases and J dropped 1; count of bases not matched to a gene: 1. Exclusion of a patient followed from autoimmune disease history or systemic immunosuppression. This rearrangement joins TRBV19 to TRBJ2-3, with 11 nucleotides matching TRBD2. Sequenced here: CD4+ or CD8+ T cells sorted from blood, sampled in a trial of the OX40 agonist ivuxolimab. The sequence came from an adult with an advanced solid tumor such as melanoma, head and neck, liver or kidney cancer. CDR3 protein: CASSRGLAGTDTQYF. Written as DNA, the CDR3 is TGTGCCAGTAGTAGGGGACTAGCGGGCACAGATACGCAGTATTTT.